This TCR beta chain was retrieved from a study of a mutant IDH1 vaccine in newly diagnosed glioma. Study-wide results and limits: In 85% to 95% of patients, immune responses induced by the vaccine occurred.

This clone was recorded once. What it binds is unknown. Time point described: baseline, week 1 (first vaccination visit). Treatment: pre-vaccination baseline after standard-of-care therapy. New WHO grade 3 or 4 astrocytomas that were IDH1-mutant and ATRX-lost occurred in the donors. Sequencing was performed with immunoSEQ multiplex PCR; in TCRdb, only in-frame clones are kept and a portion is missing. The sample lists about 63,000 clones; 80% to 90% were seen once. CDR3 length: 15 residues. Germline trimming cut 7 bases from V and 1 base from J; bases unmatched to any gene: 6. Germline V gene data show CDR1 as SGHAT and CDR2 as FQNNGV.

The gene calls are TRBV11-2 and TRBJ1-5, with TRBD1 matching 8 bases. This receptor was taken from a woman aged 18-29 years with glioma. Some clones in this sample may be carry-over from other donors' samples. The material was peripheral blood mononuclear cells (PBMCs), obtained from a glioma patient treated with radiotherapy, temozolomide or both. The CDR3 spells CASTPGQASNQPQHF. CDR3 DNA sequence: TGTGCCAGCACCCCGGGACAGGCGAGCAATCAGCCCCAGCATTTT.